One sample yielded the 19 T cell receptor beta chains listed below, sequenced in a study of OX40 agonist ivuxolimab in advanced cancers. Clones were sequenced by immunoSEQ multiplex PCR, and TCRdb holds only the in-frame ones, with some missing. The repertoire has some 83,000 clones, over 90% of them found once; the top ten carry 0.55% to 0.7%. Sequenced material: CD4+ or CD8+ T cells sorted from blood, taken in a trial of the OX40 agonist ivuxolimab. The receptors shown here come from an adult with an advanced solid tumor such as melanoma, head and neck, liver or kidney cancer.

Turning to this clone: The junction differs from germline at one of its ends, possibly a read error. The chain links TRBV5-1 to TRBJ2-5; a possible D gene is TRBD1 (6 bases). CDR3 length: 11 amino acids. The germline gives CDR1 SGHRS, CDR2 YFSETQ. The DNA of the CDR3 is TGCGCCACCAGCGCAGGGGTGACCCAGTACTTC. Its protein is CATSAGVTQYF.

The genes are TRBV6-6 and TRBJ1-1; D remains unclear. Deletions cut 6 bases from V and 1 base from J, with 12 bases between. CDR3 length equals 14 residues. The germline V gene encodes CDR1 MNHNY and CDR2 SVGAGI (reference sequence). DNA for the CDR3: TGTGCCAGCAGACTTGGGGTGACGAACACTGAAGCTTTCTTT. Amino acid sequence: CASRLGVTNTEAFF.

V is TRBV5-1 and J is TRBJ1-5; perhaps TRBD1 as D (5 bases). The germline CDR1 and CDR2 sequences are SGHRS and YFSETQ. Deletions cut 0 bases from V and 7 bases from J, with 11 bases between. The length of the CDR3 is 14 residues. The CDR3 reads CASSLEGSGQPQHF. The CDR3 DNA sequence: TGCGCCAGCAGCTTGGAGGGGTCGGGGCAGCCCCAGCATTTT.

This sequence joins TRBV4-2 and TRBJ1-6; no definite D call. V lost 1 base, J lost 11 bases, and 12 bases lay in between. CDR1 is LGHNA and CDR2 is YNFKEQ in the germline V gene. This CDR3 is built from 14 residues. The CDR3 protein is CASSQVPRRPPLHF. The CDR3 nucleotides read TGTGCCAGCAGCCAAGTTCCCCGACGCCCACCCCTCCACTTT.

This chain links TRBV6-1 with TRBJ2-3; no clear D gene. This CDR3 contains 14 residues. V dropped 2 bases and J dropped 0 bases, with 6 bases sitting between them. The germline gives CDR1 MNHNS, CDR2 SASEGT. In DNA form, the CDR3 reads TGTGCCAGCAGTGAACTACCGAGCACAGATACGCAGTATTTT. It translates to CASSELPSTDTQYF.

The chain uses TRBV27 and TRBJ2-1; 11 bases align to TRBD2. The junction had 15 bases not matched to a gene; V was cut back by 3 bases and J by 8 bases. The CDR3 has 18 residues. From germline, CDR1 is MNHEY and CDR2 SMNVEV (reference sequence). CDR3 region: CASSFHHGSGRARDEQFF. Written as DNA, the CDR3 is TGTGCCAGCAGTTTCCACCACGGTAGCGGGAGGGCCCGGGATGAGCAGTTCTTC.

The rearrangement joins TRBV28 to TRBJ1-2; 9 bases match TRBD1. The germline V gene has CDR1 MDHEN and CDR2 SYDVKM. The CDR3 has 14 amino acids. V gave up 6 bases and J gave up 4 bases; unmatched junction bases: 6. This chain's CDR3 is CASREQGASYGYTF. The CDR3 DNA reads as TGTGCCAGCAGGGAACAGGGGGCGAGCTATGGCTACACCTTC.

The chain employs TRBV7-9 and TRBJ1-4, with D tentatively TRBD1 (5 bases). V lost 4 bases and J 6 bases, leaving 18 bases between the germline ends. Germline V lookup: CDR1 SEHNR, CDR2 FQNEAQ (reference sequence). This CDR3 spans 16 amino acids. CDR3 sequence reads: CASSSGLTASDEKLFF. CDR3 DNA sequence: TGTGCCAGCAGCTCCGGATTGACAGCCTCCGATGAAAAACTGTTTTTT.

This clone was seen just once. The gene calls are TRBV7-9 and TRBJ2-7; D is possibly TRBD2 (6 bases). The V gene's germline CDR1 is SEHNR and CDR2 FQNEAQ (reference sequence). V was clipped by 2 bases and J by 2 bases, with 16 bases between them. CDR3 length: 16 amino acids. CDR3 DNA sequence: TGTGCCAGCAGCTTATCGTCTAGCGCCAAAACCTACGAGCAGTACTTC. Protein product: CASSLSSSAKTYEQYF.

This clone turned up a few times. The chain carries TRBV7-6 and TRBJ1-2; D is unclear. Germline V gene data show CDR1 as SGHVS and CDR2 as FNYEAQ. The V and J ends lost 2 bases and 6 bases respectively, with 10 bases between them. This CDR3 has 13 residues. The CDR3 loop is CASSLMFGDGYTF. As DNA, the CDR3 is TGTGCCAGCAGCTTAATGTTTGGGGATGGCTACACCTTC.

CDR3 region: CASSYPPEGTEQYF. The CDR3 coding sequence is TGTGCCAGCAGTTACCCGCCGGAAGGGACCGAGCAGTACTTC. The chain recombines TRBV6-5 with TRBJ2-7, with D perhaps matching TRBD1 or TRBD2 (5 bases each). V shed 2 bases and J shed 6 bases, with 14 bases lying between them. The V gene's germline CDR1 is MNHEY and CDR2 SVGAGI. The CDR3 has 14 amino acids.

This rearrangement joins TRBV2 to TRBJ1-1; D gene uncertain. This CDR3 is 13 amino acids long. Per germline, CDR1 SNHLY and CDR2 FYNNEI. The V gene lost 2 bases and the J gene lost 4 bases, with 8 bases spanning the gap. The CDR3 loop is CASSEWETTEAFF. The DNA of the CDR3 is TGTGCCAGCAGTGAATGGGAGACCACTGAAGCTTTCTTT.

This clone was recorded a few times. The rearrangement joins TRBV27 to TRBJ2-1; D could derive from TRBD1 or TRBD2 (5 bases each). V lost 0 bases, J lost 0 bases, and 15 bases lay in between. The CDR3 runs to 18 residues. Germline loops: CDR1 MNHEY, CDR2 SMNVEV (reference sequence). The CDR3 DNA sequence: TGTGCCAGCAGTTTATCGGGGAGTTGGGACGGCTCCTACAATGAGCAGTTCTTC. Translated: CASSLSGSWDGSYNEQFF.

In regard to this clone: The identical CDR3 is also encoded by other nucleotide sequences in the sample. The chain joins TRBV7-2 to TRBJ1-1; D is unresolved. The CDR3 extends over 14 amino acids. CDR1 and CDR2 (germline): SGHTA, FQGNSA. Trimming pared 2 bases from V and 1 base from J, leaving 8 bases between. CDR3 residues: CASSLSGRNTEAFF. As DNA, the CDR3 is TGTGCCAGCAGCTTATCAGGACGGAACACTGAAGCTTTCTTT.

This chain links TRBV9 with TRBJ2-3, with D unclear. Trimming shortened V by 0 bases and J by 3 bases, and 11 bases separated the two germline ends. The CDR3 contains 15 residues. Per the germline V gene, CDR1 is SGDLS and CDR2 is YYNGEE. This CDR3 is CASSVAGGWTDTQYF. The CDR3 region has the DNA TGTGCCAGCAGCGTAGCCGGCGGATGGACAGATACGCAGTATTTT.

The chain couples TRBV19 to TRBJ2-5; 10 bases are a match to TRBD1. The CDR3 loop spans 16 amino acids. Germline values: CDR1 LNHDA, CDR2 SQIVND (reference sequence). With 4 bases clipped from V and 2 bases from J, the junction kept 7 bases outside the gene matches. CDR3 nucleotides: TGTGCCAGTAGTAATCCTGGGACAGGGGATCAAGAGACCCAGTACTTC. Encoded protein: CASSNPGTGDQETQYF. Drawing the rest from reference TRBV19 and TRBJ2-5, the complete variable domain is DGGITQSPKYLFRKEGQNVTLSCEQNLNHDAMYWYRQDPGQGLRLIYYSQIVNDFQKGDIAEGYSVSREKKESFPLTVTSAQKNPTAFYLCASSNPGTGDQETQYFGPGTRLLVL.

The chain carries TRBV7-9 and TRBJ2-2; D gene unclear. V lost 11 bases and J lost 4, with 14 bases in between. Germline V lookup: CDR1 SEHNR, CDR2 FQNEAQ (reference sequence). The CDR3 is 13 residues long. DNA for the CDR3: TGTGCCTCCGGCGTACGAGGCACCGGGGAGCTGTTTTTT. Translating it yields CASGVRGTGELFF.

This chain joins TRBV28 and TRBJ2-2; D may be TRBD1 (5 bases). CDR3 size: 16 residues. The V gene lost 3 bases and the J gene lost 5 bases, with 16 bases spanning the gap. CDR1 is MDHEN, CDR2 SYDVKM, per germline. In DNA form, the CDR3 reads TGTGCCAGCAGTTTGGTTCCGTGGGGCAATACCGGGGAGCTGTTTTTT. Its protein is CASSLVPWGNTGELFF.

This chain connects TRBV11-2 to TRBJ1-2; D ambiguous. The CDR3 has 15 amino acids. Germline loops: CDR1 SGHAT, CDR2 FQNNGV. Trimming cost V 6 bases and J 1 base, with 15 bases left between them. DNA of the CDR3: TGTGCCAGCAGGTCACCCGGCTCTAATAACTATGGCTACACCTTC. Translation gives CASRSPGSNNYGYTF.